The clone carrying this TCR beta chain was seen a few times. What it recognizes is unknown. The sample comes from a study of T-cell reconstitution after alpha-beta-depleted transplantation in children. Germline-derived CDR1 and CDR2 are SGHRS and YFSETQ. V dropped 6 bases and J dropped 2; count of bases not matched to a gene: 13. The CDR3 contains 18 residues. The TCRbeta library incorporated unique molecular identifiers. TCRdb independently ran MiXCR on the PCR reads; one entry per CDR3 protein. Here the sample spans about 610,000 distinct CDR3 sequences, 27% being singletons. General study results and limits: Alpha-beta T cells about two months after transplant reportedly derived from several hundred expanded graft clones. It was newly produced T cells that mostly accounted for T-cell counts and diversity one year after transplant. After transplant, high TCRbeta diversity at day 60 in some patients arose from surviving recipient T cells and thymic progenitors.

The sample in question was PBMCs, obtained before TCRalphabeta/CD19-depleted stem cell transplant. The receptor's source is a boy in the first two years of life with Wiskott-Aldrich syndrome, due to receive a stem cell transplant. The gene calls are TRBV5-1 and TRBJ2-5, with 13 bases aligning to TRBD2. The CDR3 loop reads CASTKQTGTSGIQETQYF. DNA of the CDR3: TGCGCCAGCACTAAACAGACCGGGACTAGCGGGATTCAAGAGACCCAGTACTTC.